This entry describes one TCR beta chain. Germline V lookup: CDR1 LNHDA, CDR2 SQIVND (reference sequence). Trimming took off 5 bases at V and 0 bases at J, with 20 bases between the two ends. The CDR3 is 17 residues long. Though nominally healthy at sampling, donors likely had unrecorded immune exposures. These data come from a study of cytomegalovirus exposure and HLA in healthy donors. Study-level information: A prior analysis found fewer than 120 million unique TCR beta sequences from around 180 million T cells.

Both 60 Vbeta primers and 13 Jbeta primers went into the PCR. The method was immunoSEQ multiplex PCR; TCRdb's version includes in-frame clones alone and lacks a portion of them. Of nearly 200,000 clones listed, over 65% were seen once; the top ten hold 0.08% to 0.1%. This TCR was sampled from a boy aged 2 to 10 in good health and CMV-seronegative. The V and J genes are TRBV19 and TRBJ2-7; tentative D call: TRBD2 (6 bases). Source material: PBMCs. The CDR3 protein is CASSRFGGTGSSYEQYF. DNA for the CDR3: TGTGCCAGTAGTCGGTTCGGGGGAACTGGAAGCTCCTACGAGCAGTACTTC.